This T cell receptor (beta chain) was recorded in a study of T cell responses to AZD1222 COVID-19 vaccine. Turning to the study itself: The analysis combined second doses at about 4 or about 12 weeks.

Sequencing was performed with immunoSEQ multiplex PCR; in TCRdb, only in-frame clones are kept and a portion is missing. Here the sample spans roughly 55,000 clones, about 89% being singletons. Study-wide results and limits: Reports say nearly half of spike-specific TCRs go after unmutated variant regions. At baseline, just five to seven AZD1222 recipients tested seropositive.

The CDR3 has 16 residues. CDR1 MDHEN and CDR2 SYDVKM come from the germline V gene. V shed 3 bases and J shed 8 bases, with 22 bases lying between them. Worth noting for this clone: Its target is not known.

The sequencing here drew on peripheral blood, taken on day 0 of AZD1222 vaccination. This sequence joins TRBV28 and TRBJ1-2, with D possibly being TRBD1 (6 bases). This TCR derives from an adult in good health. In nucleotides, the CDR3 is TGTGCCAGCAGTTTGGAGCGTTCCGGACAGAGCGGAGGCTACACCTTC. Amino acids: CASSLERSGQSGGYTF.